Below, 10 T cell receptor beta chains from the same sample are listed, as sequenced in a study of spatial heterogeneity in lung cancer. A single record per CDR3 protein comes from TCRdb applying MiXCR to the 5' RACE reads. Of approximately 11,000 distinct CDR3 sequences listed, 6.1% were seen once; the top ten hold 28%. Time point specified: sample taken at primary tumor resection. Material: normal lung tissue next to the tumor, obtained at surgery. All receptors derive from a male donor with early-stage non-small cell lung cancer.

In its sample, this clonotype ranks as medium-sized (0.01 to 0.1%). The genes are TRBV7-9 and TRBJ2-5; D possibly corresponds to TRBD2 (5 bases). Germline assignment: CDR1 SEHNR and CDR2 FQNEAQ (reference sequence). The V gene lost 5 bases and the J gene lost 4 bases, with 11 bases spanning the gap. CDR3 length: 13 residues. CDR3 in DNA: TGTGCCAGCAGCGCCGAGGGTCGAGAGACCCAGTACTTC. This encodes CASSAEGRETQYF.

This clonotype was seen many times. The chain links TRBV29-1 to TRBJ1-1; possibly TRBD1 for D (5 bases). Trimming stripped 4 bases from V and 0 bases from J, with 9 bases between. This CDR3 region has 13 residues. Germline V gene lookup returns CDR1 SQVTM and CDR2 ANQGSEA. CDR3: CSVVGGMNTEAFF. The DNA for the CDR3 is TGCAGCGTTGTCGGGGGAATGAACACTGAAGCTTTCTTT.

At least ten counts were recorded for this clonotype. This rearrangement joins TRBV5-1 to TRBJ1-2, with 7 positions matching TRBD1. Germline CDR1 is SGHRS and CDR2 is YFSETQ. The CDR3 consists of 14 residues. V trimming: 4 bases; J trimming: 4 bases; junction bases outside the gene matches: 7. The CDR3, as DNA: TGCGCCAGCAGCCCTGAGGGGGCTCTCTATGGCTACACCTTC. It translates to CASSPEGALYGYTF.

This clonotype was observed at least ten times. The V and J genes are TRBV27 and TRBJ1-1; 7 bases line up with TRBD1. There are 14 residues in the CDR3. The V and J ends lost 6 bases and 1 base, in that order; junction bases with no gene match: 5. The germline V gene has CDR1 MNHEY and CDR2 SMNVEV (reference sequence). CDR3 sequence reads: CASRSGGTNTEAFF. CDR3 sequence (DNA): TGTGCCAGCAGGTCAGGGGGGACGAACACTGAAGCTTTCTTT.

This clonotype is categorized as medium-sized. This sequence joins TRBV29-1 and TRBJ2-2; TRBD2 matches 16 bases. Germline-derived CDR1 and CDR2 are SQVTM and ANQGSEA. The junction had 11 bases not matched to a gene; V was cut back by 7 bases and J by 9 bases. The CDR3 is 16 amino acids. CDR3 sequence (DNA): TGCAGCGCCGGGACTAGCGGGGGGGCCGGTGGACGGGAGCTGTTTTTT. Translating it yields CSAGTSGGAGGRELFF.

This clonotype is termed medium-sized. J is TRBJ2-7 and V is TRBV4-2; D remains ambiguous. Germline V gene data show CDR1 as LGHNA and CDR2 as YNFKEQ. The CDR3 runs 11 residues. Trimming took off 5 bases at V and 2 bases at J, with 4 bases between the two ends. The CDR3 DNA reads TGTGCCAGCAGCTCCCCCTACGAGCAGTACTTC. Translating it yields CASSSPYEQYF.

This clonotype showed up many times. CDR3 DNA sequence: TGTGCCTGGAGGGAAGCGGGGGAGCTGTTTTTT. Translation: CAWREAGELFF. The chain carries TRBV30 and TRBJ2-2; D is undetermined. CDR3 size: 11 residues. The ends were cut back, 3 bases at V and 8 bases at J, with 7 bases in the middle. Germline V gene sequence: CDR1 GTSNPN, CDR2 SVGIG (reference sequence).

The sample holds many counts of this clonotype. This chain links TRBV5-4 with TRBJ2-1; 13 nucleotides match TRBD2. Per germline, CDR1 SGHNT and CDR2 YYREEE (reference sequence). The CDR3 length is 16 residues. The ends lost 4 bases at V and 7 bases at J; junction bases unmatched: 8. The CDR3 region has the DNA TGTGCCAGCAGCCGCCCACTAGCGGGAGGGGTGAATGAGCAGTTCTTC. Protein sequence: CASSRPLAGGVNEQFF.

CDR3 DNA: TGCAGTGCTCCCTCCGGGGTAGATACGCAGTATTTT. Protein: CSAPSGVDTQYF. The chain links TRBV20-1 to TRBJ2-3; tentative D call: TRBD2 (5 bases). The germline gives CDR1 DFQATT, CDR2 SNEGSKA (reference sequence). The V end lost 5 bases, the J end lost 5 bases, and 11 bases lay between the germline ends. The CDR3 is 12 residues long.

In its sample, this clonotype was seen a few times. V is TRBV4-2 and J is TRBJ2-5; 7 nucleotides agree with TRBD2. The germline gives CDR1 LGHNA, CDR2 YNFKEQ. J gave up 3 bases and V 4 bases, and 11 bases lay outside the gene matches. The CDR3 covers 16 residues. The CDR3 region has the DNA TGTGCCAGCAGCCCAGGTCTGATTGCGGGGGAAGAGACCCAGTACTTC. Its protein product is CASSPGLIAGEETQYF.